Here is one T cell receptor (beta chain) with its context. Its antigen is still unknown. No qualities accompany the bases; no much larger clone lies one base away. The data derive from a study of OX40 agonist ivuxolimab in advanced cancers. Looking at the study overall: Ivuxolimab was a fully human IgG2 agonistic monoclonal antibody targeting the costimulatory receptor OX40 (CD134). Prior anti-PD-1, anti-PD-L1 or anti-CTLA-4 therapy was permitted, and approximately 40% of dose-escalation patients had received checkpoint inhibitors. Of the approximately 54 dose-escalation patients, hepatocellular carcinoma was present in around 20, melanoma in around 15, renal cell carcinoma in 9 and head and neck cancer in 9. Three dose-escalation patients achieved partial responses, one with hepatocellular carcinoma and two with cutaneous melanoma. Peripheral TCRbeta sequencing was intended to test whether TCR sequence diversity was altered and clonal T-cell expansion was caused by ivuxolimab. The paper describes the monotherapy dose-escalation part (N of about 54 patients) of the phase I trial of ivuxolimab. A male proportion of 70% to 90% and a mean age of around 60 years, ranging from 23 to 79, were recorded for the dose-escalation cohort. Intravenous ivuxolimab was administered to patients every 2 weeks at six dose levels: 0.01, 0.1, 0.3, 1.5, 3 and 10 mg/kg. Findings and caveats that apply to the study as a whole: At doses of 0.1 to 3.0 mg/kg, clonal expansion of both CD4+ and CD8+ blood T cells was observed from baseline to week 6. After ivuxolimab, expanded clones were on average more numerous among CD8+ T cells than among CD4+ T cells. Which antigens the clonally expanded peripheral T cells were specific for was not determined. Low levels of normalized T-cell clonal expansion were also seen in some nonresponding patients. In partial responders in the 0.1-3.0 mg/kg groups, normalized peripheral clonal expansion was found to be among the lowest, especially among CD8+ T cells.

Genomic DNA was extracted from sorted cells for sequencing of the TCRbeta CDR3 region. The immunoSEQ Assay was used to sequence the TCRbeta CDR3 regions. TCRdb carries this immuneACCESS record with in-frame sequences only. Its versions omit some clonotypes, under half of them owing to an unresolved V gene in the studies checked, with the rest unexplained. This sample lists approximately 60,000 clones; 92% were detected once. The leading ten clones occupy approximately 0.62% of the sample. The trial excluded patients who had a history of autoimmune disease or who were on systemic immunosuppression. Peripheral blood for TCR sequencing was collected from all dose cohorts at baseline, on cycle 4 day 1, and on cycle 7 day 1. The samples were drawn from a first-in-human, open-label, multicenter phase I dose-escalation trial of ivuxolimab. Adults with locally advanced or metastatic melanoma, renal cell, hepatocellular, or head and neck squamous cell carcinoma were enrolled in the trial. CD4+ and CD8+ T cells were sorted separately from peripheral blood before TCR sequencing.

CDR1 and CDR2 were assigned from the germline V gene as LGHNA and YNFKEQ. Ends trimmed: V by 2 bases, J by 2 bases; bases unmatched to a gene: 7. The CDR3, cysteine through phenylalanine, is 17 amino acids long. Only the CDR3 DNA is retained, 51 bases long and in frame from the first base. The chain was built from TRBV4-2 and TRBJ2-3, with 10 bases aligning to TRBD2. The TCR was taken from an adult with an advanced solid tumor such as melanoma, head and neck, liver or kidney cancer. The specimen was CD4+ or CD8+ T cells sorted from blood, collected in a trial of the OX40 agonist ivuxolimab. The CDR3 protein is CASSQTSGEAYTDTQYF. The DNA reads TGTGCCAGCAGCCAAACTAGCGGGGAGGCGTACACAGATACGCAGTATTTT.